The clone carrying this T cell receptor beta chain was seen only a few times. Its antigen remains unidentified. From the reads, TCRdb called clonotypes with MiXCR, one entry per CDR3 protein. The sample records 46,000 or so distinct CDR3 sequences, 20% being singletons. The source of the sample is a study of T cell repertoires in cytomegalovirus infection. Study in general: Through public TCR beta signatures, both CMV infection and matching HLA type were indicated. Whole-study results and caveats: Carriers of CMV plus the relevant HLA were identified by cumulative public TCR beta family frequency.

CDR3 size: 15 residues. Trimming shortened V by 4 bases and J by 3 bases, and 13 bases separated the two germline ends. Germline CDR1 reads LGHNA; CDR2 reads YSLEER. Sequences were obtained from PBMCs, sequenced either directly or after in vitro stimulation (not recorded which). The chain joins TRBV4-3 to TRBJ2-1, with a weak D call TRBD2 (5 bases). The receptor's source is a human donor in good health (CMV status not recorded). Some clones in this sample may be carry-over from other donors' samples. The CDR3 coding sequence is TGCGCCAGCAGCCCCCGGGGTAGCAGCTACAATGAGCAGTTCTTC. It codes for CASSPRGSSYNEQFF.